The 30 T cell receptor beta chains below come from one sample, sequenced in a study of cytomegalovirus exposure and HLA in healthy donors. The PCR used 60 Vbeta and 13 Jbeta primers. Some clones are missing from TCRdb's copy, which holds only in-frame ones; the method was immunoSEQ multiplex PCR. In the table there are about 110,000 clones, approximately 80% of which are singletons. Sample: PBMCs. The receptors were sampled from a woman between 18 and 29 years old in good health and CMV-seropositive.

V is TRBV28 and J is TRBJ1-3, with 7 bases aligning to TRBD1. Germline CDR1 is MDHEN and CDR2 is SYDVKM. The V and J ends lost 3 bases and 3 bases, in that order; junction bases with no gene match: 8. CDR3 size: 16 residues. The CDR3 sequence is CASSFSGGEGGNTIYF. In DNA form, the CDR3 reads TGTGCCAGCAGTTTCTCAGGGGGAGAAGGTGGAAACACCATATATTTT.

This clone has only a few counts. The chain employs TRBV30 and TRBJ2-7, with D perhaps matching TRBD1 (6 bases). In germline, CDR1 is GTSNPN, CDR2 SVGIG (reference sequence). V shed 7 bases and J shed 2 bases, with 21 bases lying between them. The CDR3 has 15 residues. This chain's CDR3 is CASAPPGARPYEQYF. The DNA for the CDR3 is TGTGCCTCCGCACCTCCAGGGGCAAGGCCCTACGAGCAGTACTTC.

V usage is TRBV6-1 and J usage is TRBJ2-7, with a tentative D call TRBD1 (6 bases). Germline V gene lookup returns CDR1 MNHNS and CDR2 SASEGT. This CDR3 is built from 16 residues. The V end lost 0 bases, the J end lost 6 bases, and 18 bases lay between the germline ends. CDR3 DNA sequence: TGTGCCAGCAGTGAAGCGCTTCAGGGGTCAGGCTTCGAGCAGTACTTC. Translated: CASSEALQGSGFEQYF.

The chain couples TRBV30 to TRBJ2-7; possible D gene TRBD1, 6 bases. This CDR3 is 12 amino acids long. V was cut by 3 bases and J by 2 bases, with 8 bases left in between. Germline-derived CDR1 and CDR2 are GTSNPN and SVGIG (reference sequence). CDR3 DNA: TGTGCCTGGAGGCAGGGGACCTACGAGCAGTACTTC. Protein product: CAWRQGTYEQYF.

The chain recombines TRBV27 with TRBJ1-1; no reliable D call. V shed 8 bases and J shed 8 bases, with 12 bases lying between them. The CDR3 covers 11 residues. Germline V gives CDR1 MNHEY, CDR2 SMNVEV (reference sequence). The CDR3 DNA reads TGTGCCAGCCTTGGCGGCAGAGAAGCTTTCTTT. Encoded protein: CASLGGREAFF.

The V call is TRBV7-9, the J call TRBJ1-2; 8 bases are shared with TRBD1. In germline, CDR1 is SEHNR, CDR2 FQNEAQ (reference sequence). Losses at the gene ends were 9 bases for V and 4 bases for J; bases not matched to a gene: 7. The CDR3 sequence is 13 residues long. CDR3 sequence: CASQGAQPYGYTF. CDR3 DNA: TGTGCCAGTCAGGGGGCGCAGCCCTATGGCTACACCTTC.

In the case of this clone: At one of its ends the junction is not consistent with the germline gene, which may arise from a read error. The V and J genes are TRBV7-7 and TRBJ2-1; D not resolved. CDR1 and CDR2 from the germline V gene are SSHAT and FNYEAQ (reference sequence). The CDR3 totals 13 residues. The CDR3 here is CASSSDVNNEQFF. The CDR3 DNA is TGTGCTAGCAGCAGCGACGTAAACAATGAGCAGTTCTTC.

V usage is TRBV27 and J usage is TRBJ1-2, with D maybe TRBD1 (5 bases). Germline V gene lookup returns CDR1 MNHEY and CDR2 SMNVEV (reference sequence). Trimming cost V 5 bases and J 4 bases, with 14 bases left between them. The length of the CDR3 is 14 residues. CDR3 nucleotides: TGTGCCAGCAGTCCCCTGGGGCAGGTCTATGGCTACACCTTC. It translates to CASSPLGQVYGYTF.

V is TRBV9 and J is TRBJ1-3, with no clear D. The germline V gene has CDR1 SGDLS and CDR2 YYNGEE. Trimming left V 0 bases short and J 6 bases short, with 7 bases between. The length of the CDR3 is 13 residues. CDR3 residues: CASSVGYINTIYF. In nucleotides, the CDR3 is TGTGCCAGCAGCGTAGGGTACATAAACACCATATATTTT. Filled out from reference TRBV9 and TRBJ1-3, the complete variable domain reads DSGVTQTPKHLITATGQRVTLRCSPRSGDLSVYWYQQSLDQGLQFLIQYYNGEERAKGNILERFSAQQFPDLHSELNLSSLELGDSALYFCASSVGYINTIYFGEGSWLTVV.

As regards this clone: The junction departs from germline at one end; a sequencing error may be responsible. The genes are TRBV11-2 and TRBJ2-1; 9 nucleotides match TRBD1. CDR1 and CDR2 from the germline V gene are SGHAT and FQNNGV. This CDR3 comprises 15 residues. CDR3 sequence (DNA): TGTGCCGGCAGCCCGGTCGGGACAGGGTACAATGAGCAGTTCTTC. It specifies CAGSPVGTGYNEQFF.

This clone was picked up one time. V usage is TRBV9 and J usage is TRBJ2-1; 9 bases match TRBD2. V lost 0 bases, J lost 6 bases, and 10 bases stayed unmatched. Germline V gene sequence: CDR1 SGDLS, CDR2 YYNGEE. The CDR3 extends over 17 amino acids. The CDR3 DNA sequence: TGTGCCAGCAGCGTAGCGCCTCGGCTTAGCGGGGGCAATGAGCAGTTCTTC. It translates to CASSVAPRLSGGNEQFF.

This sequence joins TRBV7-3 and TRBJ2-1; 7 bases fit TRBD1. From germline, CDR1 is SGHTA and CDR2 FQGTGA. V lost 1 base, J lost 8 bases, and 8 bases stayed unmatched. CDR3 length: 15 amino acids. CDR3 protein: CASSLMGQSDDEQFF. DNA of the CDR3: TGTGCCAGCAGCTTAATGGGACAGTCGGACGATGAGCAGTTCTTC.

In this sample, this clone turned up once. This sequence joins TRBV4-1 and TRBJ2-5; TRBD2 is a possible D gene (5 bases). V lost 3 bases and J lost 5, with 22 bases in between. CDR1 MGHRA and CDR2 YSYEKL come from the germline V gene. The CDR3 length is 17 residues. Here the CDR3 DNA reads TGCGCCAGCAGCCATCCGCCGGCATCCCTGGGCGGGGAGACCCAGTACTTC. Protein sequence: CASSHPPASLGGETQYF.

V gene TRBV10-3 combines with J gene TRBJ1-3; D is ambiguous. Germline V gives CDR1 ENHRY, CDR2 SYGVKD. The CDR3 is 14 residues long. The V and J ends lost 7 bases and 4 bases respectively, with 14 bases between them. CDR3 coding DNA: TGTGCCATCAATGCAGGCCCAAAGGGAAACACCATATATTTT. It codes for CAINAGPKGNTIYF.

The rearrangement uses TRBV9 and TRBJ2-2; 12 nucleotides agree with TRBD1. CDR1 and CDR2 from the germline V gene are SGDLS and YYNGEE. The CDR3 has 22 residues. Trimming at V came to 2 bases and at J to 6 bases, leaving 23 bases not matched to a gene. The CDR3 nucleotides read TGTGCCAGCAGCGTCCCTGCTGTGATTCCGGGACAGGGGGCTTGGGTTTCCGGGGAGCTGTTTTTT. Translated, it gives CASSVPAVIPGQGAWVSGELFF.

The genes are TRBV9 and TRBJ1-2, with D maybe TRBD1 (5 bases). The CDR3 sequence is 13 residues long. Between the trimmed V and J ends, which lost 0 bases and 6 bases, there was a span of 9 bases. Germline V CDR1 and CDR2: SGDLS, YYNGEE. This CDR3 is CASSVEGTNGYTF. In DNA form, the CDR3 reads TGTGCCAGCAGCGTAGAGGGGACTAATGGCTACACCTTC. The whole variable domain, remainder taken from reference TRBV9 and TRBJ1-2, is DSGVTQTPKHLITATGQRVTLRCSPRSGDLSVYWYQQSLDQGLQFLIQYYNGEERAKGNILERFSAQQFPDLHSELNLSSLELGDSALYFCASSVEGTNGYTFGSGTRLTVV.

This clone was seen a single time. The chain combines TRBV16 with TRBJ1-5, with D tentatively TRBD1 (5 bases). Trimming removed 0 bases from V and 5 bases from J, with 11 bases in between. Germline loops: CDR1 KGHSY, CDR2 FQNENV. This CDR3 region has 15 residues. This CDR3 is CASSQSGRTYQPQHF. The CDR3 region has the DNA TGTGCCAGCAGCCAATCCGGGCGGACATATCAGCCCCAGCATTTT.

In its sample, this clone was seen once. The chain recombines TRBV10-3 with TRBJ2-7; D remains ambiguous. The germline V gene has CDR1 ENHRY and CDR2 SYGVKD. V was trimmed by 3 bases and J by 1 base, leaving 10 bases between them. The CDR3 runs to 14 residues. The CDR3 bases are TGTGCCATCAGTGATCCCCTAACGTCCTACGAGCAGTACTTC. Translating gives CAISDPLTSYEQYF.

The V and J genes are TRBV6-1 and TRBJ1-6, with 8 positions matching TRBD1. The germline gives CDR1 MNHNS, CDR2 SASEGT. The CDR3 has 15 amino acids. The V segment lost 6 bases and the J segment 5 bases; nucleotides outside the gene matches: 6. CDR3 region: CASRTDRAHNSPLHF. DNA of the CDR3: TGTGCCAGCAGGACGGACAGGGCACATAATTCACCCCTCCACTTT.

This clone was recorded once. This rearrangement joins TRBV11-3 to TRBJ2-7, with D possibly TRBD2 on 5 matching bases. Trimming pared 0 bases from V and 7 bases from J, leaving 7 bases between. The CDR3 covers 12 residues. The germline V gene has CDR1 SGHNT and CDR2 YENEEA. CDR3 sequence (DNA): TGTGCCAGCAGCTTAGAAGGACTTGAGCAGTACTTC. Residues: CASSLEGLEQYF.

The chain uses TRBV6-5 and TRBJ2-5; a weak D match, TRBD1 (5 bases). The V end lost 4 bases, the J end lost 4 bases, and 16 bases lay between the germline ends. Per the germline V gene, CDR1 is MNHEY and CDR2 is SVGAGI. The CDR3 extends over 15 amino acids. This CDR3 reads CASSSQGLVAETQYF. In DNA, the CDR3 is TGTGCCAGCAGTTCCCAGGGTTTGGTGGCAGAGACCCAGTACTTC.

The rearrangement uses TRBV7-3 and TRBJ2-3; 10 bases fit TRBD1. V was pared by 3 bases and J by 3 bases, with 6 bases of the junction left unmatched. CDR1 is SGHTA and CDR2 is FQGTGA in the germline V gene. The CDR3 has 16 amino acids. The CDR3 spells CASSFGTGVWTDTQYF. The CDR3 DNA reads TGTGCCAGCAGCTTTGGGACAGGGGTTTGGACAGATACGCAGTATTTT.

The V call is TRBV2, the J call TRBJ2-2; 8 bases line up with TRBD1. The CDR3 has 14 residues. The junction had 4 bases not matched to a gene; V was cut back by 6 bases and J by 4 bases. Germline loops: CDR1 SNHLY, CDR2 FYNNEI. CDR3 DNA sequence: TGTGCCAGCAGAGACAGGGGTATCACCGGGGAGCTGTTTTTT. Residues: CASRDRGITGELFF. Filled out from reference TRBV2 and TRBJ2-2, the complete variable domain reads EPEVTQTPSHQVTQMGQEVILRCVPISNHLYFYWYRQILGQKVEFLVSFYNNEISEKSEIFDDQFSVERPDGSNFTLKIRSTKLEDSAMYFCASRDRGITGELFFGEGSRLTVL.

J is TRBJ2-5 and V is TRBV30, with unresolved D. Germline lookup yields CDR1 GTSNPN and CDR2 SVGIG (reference sequence). The CDR3 is made up of 13 amino acids. Trimming pared 3 bases from V and 3 bases from J, leaving 11 bases between. CDR3 bases: TGTGCCTGGAGCCCCAGCGCCAAAGAGACCCAGTACTTC. Its protein is CAWSPSAKETQYF.

This chain connects TRBV18 to TRBJ2-7; TRBD1 agrees at 8 bases. This CDR3 is built from 15 residues. In germline, CDR1 is KGHSH, CDR2 LQKENI. The ends lost 4 bases at V and 6 bases at J; junction bases unmatched: 11. CDR3 amino acids: CASSLSGTGGSEQYF. The CDR3, as DNA: TGTGCCAGCTCACTATCCGGGACAGGAGGGAGCGAGCAGTACTTC. The full variable domain, completed using reference TRBV18 and TRBJ2-7, is NAGVMQNPRHLVRRRGQEARLRCSPMKGHSHVYWYRQLPEEGLKFMVYLQKENIIDESGMPKERFSAEFPKEGPSILRIQQVVRGDSAAYFCASSLSGTGGSEQYFGPGTRLTVT.

The J gene is TRBJ1-1, the V gene TRBV15; TRBD1 matches 7 bases. The germline gives CDR1 LNHNV, CDR2 YYDKDF (reference sequence). The length of the CDR3 is 15 residues. After removal of 5 bases from V and 2 bases from J, the junction contained 8 bases not matched to a gene. CDR3 nucleotides: TGTGCCACCAGCGGGAGACGGGACAGCAACACTGAAGCTTTCTTT. Residues: CATSGRRDSNTEAFF.

The chain has TRBV5-4 and TRBJ1-1; D gene uncertain. Trimming removed 4 bases from V and 5 bases from J, with 18 bases in between. Germline V gene data show CDR1 as SGHNT and CDR2 as YYREEE (reference sequence). CDR3 length: 15 residues. CDR3 sequence (DNA): TGTGCCAGCAGCCCGGAGTTGGCATTGGAGACTGAAGCTTTCTTT. This translates into CASSPELALETEAFF. Complete variable domain (other parts from reference TRBV5-4 and TRBJ1-1): ETGVTQSPTHLIKTRGQQVTLRCSSQSGHNTVSWYQQALGQGPQFIFQYYREEENGRGNFPPRFSGLQFPNYSSELNVNALELDDSALYLCASSPELALETEAFFGQGTRLTVV.

The V call is TRBV30, the J call TRBJ1-6; perhaps TRBD1 as D (5 bases). The CDR3 loop spans 17 amino acids. V lost 5 bases and J lost 7, with 24 bases in between. Germline V gene data show CDR1 as GTSNPN and CDR2 as SVGIG (reference sequence). The CDR3 is CAWASSLGQATNSPLHF. The CDR3 bases are TGTGCCTGGGCATCCTCTCTGGGGCAGGCCACGAATTCACCCCTCCACTTT.

This clone has a handful of counts. The rearrangement uses TRBV5-4 and TRBJ2-7; 8 bases agree with TRBD2. The CDR3 is made up of 14 amino acids. The V and J ends lost 4 bases and 2 bases, in that order; junction bases with no gene match: 5. The V gene's germline CDR1 is SGHNT and CDR2 YYREEE (reference sequence). The CDR3: CASSLSGATYEQYF. The DNA for the CDR3 is TGTGCCAGCAGCCTTAGCGGGGCCACCTACGAGCAGTACTTC.

This sequence joins TRBV18 and TRBJ2-1; 7 bases map to TRBD2. The germline V gene has CDR1 KGHSH and CDR2 LQKENI. The CDR3 is made up of 14 amino acids. The V and J ends lost 3 bases and 6 bases, in that order; junction bases with no gene match: 5. The CDR3 nucleotides read TGTGCCAGCTCACCGACTCCGGGAGGCAATGAGCAGTTCTTC. Residues: CASSPTPGGNEQFF.